This is a list of T cell receptor beta chains from one sample in a study of blood T cell repertoires in COVID-19. The protocol was immunoSEQ multiplex PCR, while the TCRdb copy is restricted to in-frame clones and leaves out a portion. The table includes 150,000 to 200,000 clones, 88% detected once. The sequenced sample consisted of peripheral blood. Receptors were obtained from a human donor in a cohort sampled during active COVID-19. Both conserved end residues are part of each CDR3. Each record gives: J gene, V gene, CDR3 protein.

j_call: TRBJ2-7; v_call: TRBV5-1; cdr3_aa: CASSARGQGSSRYEQYF
j_call: TRBJ1-1; v_call: TRBV30; cdr3_aa: CAWRIQGNTEAFF
j_call: TRBJ2-3; v_call: TRBV5-4; cdr3_aa: CASSLAGTGKADTQYF
j_call: TRBJ2-7; v_call: TRBV7-2; cdr3_aa: CASSLGGNYEQYF
j_call: TRBJ1-1; v_call: TRBV4-3; cdr3_aa: CASSQGRQGTTEAFF
j_call: TRBJ1-3; v_call: TRBV5-6; cdr3_aa: CASSSDRDLVFGNTIYF
j_call: TRBJ1-2; v_call: TRBV10-3; cdr3_aa: CAISFGTGGGGYTF
j_call: TRBJ1-5; v_call: TRBV24-1; cdr3_aa: CATSSGRDNQPQHF
j_call: TRBJ2-3; v_call: TRBV2; cdr3_aa: CASIAAGDTQYF
j_call: TRBJ2-7; v_call: TRBV27; cdr3_aa: CASRTGVYEQYF
j_call: TRBJ2-5; v_call: TRBV6-5; cdr3_aa: CASSLDRGRQETQYF
j_call: TRBJ1-6; v_call: TRBV18; cdr3_aa: CASSPGQPIYNSPLHF
j_call: TRBJ1-4; v_call: TRBV19; cdr3_aa: CASSARSEKLFF
j_call: TRBJ2-3; v_call: TRBV7-6; cdr3_aa: CASSRAGQDTQYF
j_call: TRBJ1-1; v_call: TRBV21-1; cdr3_aa: CASSKASQSDHTEAFF
j_call: TRBJ2-2; v_call: TRBV20-1; cdr3_aa: CSASSPRGTGELFF
j_call: TRBJ2-5; v_call: TRBV1; cdr3_aa: CTSSPFGGVQETQYF
j_call: TRBJ2-1; v_call: TRBV7-2; cdr3_aa: CASRSSGSGYNEQFF
j_call: TRBJ1-1; v_call: TRBV11-3; cdr3_aa: CASSLWSGAEAFF
j_call: TRBJ2-7; v_call: TRBV7-9; cdr3_aa: CASRGDRYEQYF
j_call: TRBJ2-1; v_call: TRBV9; cdr3_aa: CASTAGTEASGEQFF
j_call: TRBJ1-6; v_call: TRBV15; cdr3_aa: CATSARQGSNSPLHF
j_call: TRBJ1-6; v_call: TRBV5-1; cdr3_aa: CASTSAGREDSPLHF
j_call: TRBJ2-1; v_call: TRBV6-5; cdr3_aa: CASSFLSGGDYNEQFF
j_call: TRBJ2-7; v_call: TRBV2; cdr3_aa: CASVRGRVYEQYF
j_call: TRBJ2-1; v_call: TRBV7-2; cdr3_aa: CASRPGYHEQFF
j_call: TRBJ2-2; v_call: TRBV25-1; cdr3_aa: CASSEPLGTSGRSKELFF